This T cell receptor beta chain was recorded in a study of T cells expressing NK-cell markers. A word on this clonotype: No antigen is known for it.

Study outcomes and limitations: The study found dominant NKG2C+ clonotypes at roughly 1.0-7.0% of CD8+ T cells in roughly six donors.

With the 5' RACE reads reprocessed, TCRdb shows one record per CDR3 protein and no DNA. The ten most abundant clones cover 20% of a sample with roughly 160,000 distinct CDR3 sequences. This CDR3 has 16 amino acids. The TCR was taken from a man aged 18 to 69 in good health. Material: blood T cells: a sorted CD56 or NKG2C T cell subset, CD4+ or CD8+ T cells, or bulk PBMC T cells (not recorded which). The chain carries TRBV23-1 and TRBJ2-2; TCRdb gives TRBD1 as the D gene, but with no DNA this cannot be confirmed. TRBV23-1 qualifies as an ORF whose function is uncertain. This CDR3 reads CASSQYGQGKPGSCFF.